Sequencing of this T cell receptor (beta chain) was carried out in a study of T cell repertoires in aging, cancer and after chemotherapy. Study-wide findings and caveats: Untreated cancer patients had significantly lower blood TCR diversity than age-matched healthy donors.

The CDR3 totals 15 residues. Germline V gene data show CDR1 as SGHNT and CDR2 as YYREEE (reference sequence). V lost 0 bases and J lost 0, with 10 bases in between. Peripheral blood genomic DNA, not sorted cells or RNA, was the template. This clonotype was seen a few times. The antigen remains unidentified. A mixed TRB-A/B primer pool amplified rearranged TRB by multiplex touch-down PCR. TCRdb used MiXCR to reprocess the multiplex PCR reads, holding one entry per CDR3 protein. The sample holds 9,500 to 15,000 distinct CDR3 sequences; 31% are singletons and the top ten take roughly a tenth. The receptor comes from a human donor in good health. The donor label of this sample is uncertain. The specimen sequenced was blood. The rearrangement joins TRBV5-4 to TRBJ2-7, with D possibly being TRBD1 or TRBD2 (5 bases each). The CDR3 bases are TGTGCCAGCAGCTTGGGGGGGTCTAGCTCCTACGAGCAGTACTTC. Its translation: CASSLGGSSSYEQYF.